This T cell receptor beta chain comes out of a study of T-cell memory formation after mild COVID-19. TCRdb re-analysed the 5' RACE reads in MiXCR, keeping a single row per CDR3 protein. The sample consists of 300,000 to 350,000 distinct CDR3 sequences, around an eighth of them appearing once. This clonotype has ten or more counts. Its antigen is undetermined. CDR1 and CDR2 (germline): SGDLS, YYNGEE. Between the trimmed V and J ends, which lost 1 base and 2 bases, there was a span of 0 bases. The CDR3 has 12 amino acids. Study observations and caveats: Still unconfirmed is whether the second-wave clones peaking on day 37 recognized SARS-CoV-2.

The sequence came from a man aged 18-30 years who had mild COVID-19 (a few samples of this study predate the infection). Cell type and time point are not known. Sequenced input: PBMCs or a T cell subset sorted from them (not recorded which). V and J are TRBV9 and TRBJ2-2, with D hard to call. CDR3 residues: CASSVNTGELFF. The CDR3 DNA is TGTGCCAGCAGCGTAAACACCGGGGAGCTGTTTTTT. Variable domain in full (rest from reference TRBV9 and TRBJ2-2): DSGVTQTPKHLITATGQRVTLRCSPRSGDLSVYWYQQSLDQGLQFLIQYYNGEERAKGNILERFSAQQFPDLHSELNLSSLELGDSALYFCASSVNTGELFFGEGSRLTVL.